This T cell receptor beta chain was captured in a study of blood T cells in healthy people across ages. Study-level results: Conclusively comparing naive with antigen-experienced cells was impossible with unsorted PBMCs.

Total RNA extracted from each sample amounted to at least 5 micrograms. Alongside a J-beta primer mix, a sample-barcoded 5' primer served in a second PCR lasting roughly 7 to 11 cycles. From the 5' RACE reads, TCRdb called clonotypes with MiXCR, one entry per CDR3 protein. Among about 650,000 distinct CDR3 sequences listed, approximately 52% were seen once. The germline CDR1 and CDR2 sequences are SGHTA and FQGNSA. Deletions cut 1 base from V and 3 bases from J, with 12 bases between. The CDR3 contains 16 residues. This clonotype was seen ten or more times. Its cognate antigen is unknown. This TCR was recovered from a woman aged 80 or older in good health. This sequence joins TRBV7-2 and TRBJ1-4; weak D call: TRBD1 (5 bases). Source material: blood. CDR3 sequence reads: CASSLGRGASNEKLFF. The CDR3 nucleotides are TGTGCCAGCAGCTTAGGGAGGGGCGCGTCTAATGAAAAACTGTTTTTT.